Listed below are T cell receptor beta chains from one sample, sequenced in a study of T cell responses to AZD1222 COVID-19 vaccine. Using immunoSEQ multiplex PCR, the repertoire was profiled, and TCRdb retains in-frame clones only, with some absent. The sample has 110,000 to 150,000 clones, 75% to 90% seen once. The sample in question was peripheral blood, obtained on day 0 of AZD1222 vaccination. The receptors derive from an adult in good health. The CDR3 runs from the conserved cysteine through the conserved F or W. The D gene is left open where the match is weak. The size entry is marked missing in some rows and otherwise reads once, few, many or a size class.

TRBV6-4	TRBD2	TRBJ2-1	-	CASSDSTSGNNEQFF	TGTGCCAGCAGTGACTCGACTAGCGGTAACAATGAGCAGTTCTTC
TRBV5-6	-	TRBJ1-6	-	CASSLAVAGSYNSPLHF	TGTGCCAGCAGCTTGGCAGTGGCAGGGTCCTATAATTCACCCCTCCACTTT
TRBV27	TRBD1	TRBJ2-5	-	CASSTYPFPLRQGAPSVTQYF	TGTGCCAGCAGCACGTACCCCTTCCCACTTCGACAGGGGGCGCCCTCGGTGACCCAGTACTTC
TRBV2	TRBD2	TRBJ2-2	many	CASSSWLAGAGELFF	TGTGCCAGCAGCTCATGGCTAGCGGGCGCCGGGGAGCTGTTTTTT
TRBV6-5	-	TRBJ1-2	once	CASSYSNGANYGYTF	TGTGCCAGCAGTTACTCGAACGGCGCTAACTATGGCTACACCTTC
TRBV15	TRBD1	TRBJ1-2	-	CATSRDLQGGIYGYTF	TGTGCCACCAGCAGAGATCTACAGGGGGGGATCTATGGCTACACCTTC
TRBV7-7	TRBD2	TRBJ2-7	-	CASSHSWGLAGFEQYF	TGTGCTAGCAGCCACAGTTGGGGACTAGCGGGATTCGAGCAGTACTTC
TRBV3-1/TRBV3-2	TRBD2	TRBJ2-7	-	CASSSGTSGDEQYF	TGTGCCAGCAGCTCCGGGACTAGTGGCGACGAGCAGTACTTC
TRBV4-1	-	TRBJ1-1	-	CASSQEKGNTEAFF	TGCGCCAGCAGCCAAGAAAAAGGGAACACTGAAGCTTTCTTT
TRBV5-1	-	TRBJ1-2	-	CASSLVRGDRGGYTF	TGCGCCAGCAGCTTGGTTCGGGGGGACCGTGGTGGCTACACCTTC
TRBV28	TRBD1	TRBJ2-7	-	CASGDRGLYEQYF	TGTGCCAGCGGGGACAGGGGGCTGTACGAGCAGTACTTC
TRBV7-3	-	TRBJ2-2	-	CASSFGRTGELFF	TGTGCCAGCAGCTTTGGTCGGACCGGGGAGCTGTTTTTT
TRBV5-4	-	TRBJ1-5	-	CASSPLPGGNQPQHF	TGTGCCAGCAGCCCCCTTCCCGGGGGCAATCAGCCCCAGCATTTT
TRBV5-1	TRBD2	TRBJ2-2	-	CASSLGPSGQNTGELFF	TGCGCCAGCAGCCTTGGGCCTAGCGGGCAGAACACCGGGGAGCTGTTTTTT
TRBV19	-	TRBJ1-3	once	CASSTGDVRSGNTIYF	TGTGCCAGTAGTACAGGAGACGTACGCTCTGGAAACACCATATATTTT
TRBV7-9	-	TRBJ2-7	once	CASRLGGRDEQYF	TGTGCCAGCAGACTTGGAGGGCGGGACGAGCAGTACTTC
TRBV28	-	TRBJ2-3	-	CASRRDPTDTQYF	TGTGCCAGCAGGCGGGACCCAACAGATACGCAGTATTTT
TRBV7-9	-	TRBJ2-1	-	CASSLRQLQGNEQFF	TGTGCCAGCAGCTTACGACAATTACAGGGAAATGAGCAGTTCTTC
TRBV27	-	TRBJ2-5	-	CASSFLSEETQYF	TGTGCCAGCAGTTTTTTATCCGAAGAGACCCAGTACTTC
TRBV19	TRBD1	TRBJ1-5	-	CASRGQPYNQPQHF	TGTGCCAGTAGGGGACAGCCTTACAATCAGCCCCAGCATTTT
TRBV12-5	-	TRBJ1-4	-	CASGLVRGAWEKLFF	TGTGCTAGTGGTTTGGTAAGGGGGGCCTGGGAAAAACTGTTTTTT
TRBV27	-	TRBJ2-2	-	CASSSRKTNTGELFF	TGTGCCAGCAGTTCACGCAAAACGAACACCGGGGAGCTGTTTTTT
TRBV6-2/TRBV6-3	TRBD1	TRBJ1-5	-	CASSSPTGTGDVYYSNQPQHF	TGTGCCAGCAGTTCTCCAACCGGGACAGGGGACGTCTATTATAGCAATCAGCCCCAGCATTTT
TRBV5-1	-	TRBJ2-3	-	CASTADTQYF	TGCGCCAGCACAGCAGATACGCAGTATTTT
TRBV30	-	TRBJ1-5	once	CAWSVRDNQPQHF	TGTGCCTGGAGTGTACGGGACAATCAGCCCCAGCATTTT
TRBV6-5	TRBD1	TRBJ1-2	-	CASSEPGTGGYGYTF	TGTGCCAGCAGCGAGCCCGGGACAGGGGGCTATGGCTACACCTTC
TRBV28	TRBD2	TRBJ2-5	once	CASSHGDAGGQETQYF	TGTGCCAGCAGTCATGGGGACGCCGGGGGGCAAGAGACCCAGTACTTC
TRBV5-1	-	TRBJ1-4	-	CASGLGGANEKLFF	TGCGCCAGCGGGTTAGGGGGAGCTAATGAAAAACTGTTTTTT
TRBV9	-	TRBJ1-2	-	CASSTRPNLGYTF	TGTGCCAGCAGCACCCGGCCCAACCTTGGCTACACCTTC
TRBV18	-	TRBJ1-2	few	CASSSGTSDGYGYTF	TGTGCCAGCTCAAGCGGGACATCGGACGGCTATGGCTACACCTTC
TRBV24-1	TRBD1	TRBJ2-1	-	CATSDPGTGGGNEQFF	TGTGCCACCAGTGATCCCGGGACAGGGGGAGGCAATGAGCAGTTCTTC
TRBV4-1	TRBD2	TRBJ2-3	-	CASSHRAGGQADTQYF	TGCGCCAGCAGCCACCGAGCGGGGGGCCAGGCAGATACGCAGTATTTT
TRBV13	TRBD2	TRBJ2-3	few	CASSPIAGEGTDTQYF	TGTGCCAGCAGCCCCATAGCGGGAGAGGGCACAGATACGCAGTATTTT
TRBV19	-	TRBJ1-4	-	CASSLFGSGGEKLFF	TGTGCCAGTAGCCTTTTTGGCTCTGGAGGGGAAAAACTGTTTTTT
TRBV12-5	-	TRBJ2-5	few	CASAQRTETQYF	TGTGCTAGTGCCCAAAGAACGGAGACCCAGTACTTC
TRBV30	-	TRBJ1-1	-	CAWSPKYTEAFF	TGTGCCTGGAGTCCCAAATACACTGAAGCTTTCTTT
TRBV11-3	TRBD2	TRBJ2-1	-	CASSAGGAAYNEQFF	TGTGCCAGCAGCGCGGGGGGCGCGGCTTACAATGAGCAGTTCTTC
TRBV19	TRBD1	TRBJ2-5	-	CASSRTGGLETQYF	TGTGCCAGTAGTCGGACAGGGGGCTTGGAGACCCAGTACTTC
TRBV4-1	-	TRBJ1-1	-	CASSQVLGDTEAFF	TGCGCCAGCAGCCAAGTACTCGGAGACACTGAAGCTTTCTTT
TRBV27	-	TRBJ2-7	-	CASSALYEQYF	TGTGCCAGCAGTGCACTATACGAGCAGTACTTC
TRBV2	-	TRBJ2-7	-	CASSEAYEQYF	TGTGCCAGCAGTGAAGCGTACGAGCAGTACTTC